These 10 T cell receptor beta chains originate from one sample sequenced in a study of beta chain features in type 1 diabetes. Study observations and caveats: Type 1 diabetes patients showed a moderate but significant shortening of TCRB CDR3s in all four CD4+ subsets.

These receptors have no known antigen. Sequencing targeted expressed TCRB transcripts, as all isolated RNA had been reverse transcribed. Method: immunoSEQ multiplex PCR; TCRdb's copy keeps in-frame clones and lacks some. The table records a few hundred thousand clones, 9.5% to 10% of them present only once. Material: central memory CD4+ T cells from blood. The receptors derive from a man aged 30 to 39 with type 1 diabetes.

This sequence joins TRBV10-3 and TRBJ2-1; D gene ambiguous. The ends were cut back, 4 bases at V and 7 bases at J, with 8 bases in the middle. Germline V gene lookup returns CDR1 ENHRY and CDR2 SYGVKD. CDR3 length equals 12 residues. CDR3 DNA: TGTGCCATCAGTGGTGGGATAAATGAGCAGTTCTTC. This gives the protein CAISGGINEQFF.

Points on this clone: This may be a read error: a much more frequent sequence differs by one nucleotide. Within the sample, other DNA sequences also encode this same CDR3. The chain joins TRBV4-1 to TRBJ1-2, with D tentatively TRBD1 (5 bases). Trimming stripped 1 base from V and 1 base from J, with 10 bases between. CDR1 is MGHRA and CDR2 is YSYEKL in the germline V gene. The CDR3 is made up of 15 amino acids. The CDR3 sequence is CASSQGTSYNYGYTF. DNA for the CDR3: TGCGCCAGCAGCCAAGGGACATCCTATAACTATGGCTACACCTTC.

The CDR3 DNA follows: TGTGCCACACGGGATCCGAGGAGGACTGGAAACACCATATATTTT. Protein product: CATRDPRRTGNTIYF. The chain links TRBV10-3 to TRBJ1-3; D is ambiguous. Trimming cost V 10 bases and J 2 bases, with 18 bases left between them. The CDR3 totals 15 residues. The germline V gene encodes CDR1 ENHRY and CDR2 SYGVKD.

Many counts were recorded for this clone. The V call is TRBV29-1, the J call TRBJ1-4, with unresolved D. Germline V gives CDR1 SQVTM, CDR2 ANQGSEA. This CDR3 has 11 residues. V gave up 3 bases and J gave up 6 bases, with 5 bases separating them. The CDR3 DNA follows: TGCAGCGTTGAGGCGTATGAAAAACTGTTTTTT. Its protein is CSVEAYEKLFF. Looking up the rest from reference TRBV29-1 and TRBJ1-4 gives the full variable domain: SAVISQKPSRDICQRGTSLTIQCQVDSQVTMMFWYRQQPGQSLTLIATANQGSEATYESGFVIDKFPISRPNLTFSTLTVSNMSPEDSSIYLCSVEAYEKLFFGSGTQLSVL.

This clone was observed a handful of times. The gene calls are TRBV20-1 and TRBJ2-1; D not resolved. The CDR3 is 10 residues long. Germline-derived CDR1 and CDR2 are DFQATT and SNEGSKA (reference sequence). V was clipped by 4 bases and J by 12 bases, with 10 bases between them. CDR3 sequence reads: CSANELGQFF. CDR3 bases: TGCAGTGCTAACGAGTTGGGGCAGTTCTTC.

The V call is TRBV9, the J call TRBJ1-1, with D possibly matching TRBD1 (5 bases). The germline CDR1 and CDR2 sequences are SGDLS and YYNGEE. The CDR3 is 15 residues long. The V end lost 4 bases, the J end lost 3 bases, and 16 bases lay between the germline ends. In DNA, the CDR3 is TGTGCCAGCAGCACCGGGACCCTGGGATACACTGAAGCTTTCTTT. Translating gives CASSTGTLGYTEAFF.

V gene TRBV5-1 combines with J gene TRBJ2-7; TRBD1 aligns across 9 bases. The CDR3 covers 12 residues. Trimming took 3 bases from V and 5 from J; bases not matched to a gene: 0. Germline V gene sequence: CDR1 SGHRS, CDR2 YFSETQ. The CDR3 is CASSWDRDEQYF. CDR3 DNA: TGCGCCAGCAGCTGGGACAGGGACGAGCAGTACTTC.

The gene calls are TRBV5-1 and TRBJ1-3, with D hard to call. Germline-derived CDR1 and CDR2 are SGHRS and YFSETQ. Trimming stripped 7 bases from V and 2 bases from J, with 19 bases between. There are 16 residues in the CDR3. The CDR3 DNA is TGCGCCAGCCACGAAGGGCCCAGTTTGGCTGGAAACACCATATATTTT. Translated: CASHEGPSLAGNTIYF.

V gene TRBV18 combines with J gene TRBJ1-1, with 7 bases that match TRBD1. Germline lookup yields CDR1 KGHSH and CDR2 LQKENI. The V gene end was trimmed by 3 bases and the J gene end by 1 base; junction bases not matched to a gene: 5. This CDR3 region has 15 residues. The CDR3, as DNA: TGTGCCAGCTCACCGAGGCCAGGGGGGAACACTGAAGCTTTCTTT. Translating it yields CASSPRPGGNTEAFF.

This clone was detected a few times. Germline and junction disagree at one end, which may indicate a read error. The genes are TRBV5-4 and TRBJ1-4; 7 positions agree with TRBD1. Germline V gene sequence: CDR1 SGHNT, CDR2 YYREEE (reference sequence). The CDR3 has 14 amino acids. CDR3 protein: CASSQGGTIEKLFF. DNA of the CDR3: TGTGCCAGCAGCCAGGGGGGCACTATTGAAAAACTGTTTTTT.